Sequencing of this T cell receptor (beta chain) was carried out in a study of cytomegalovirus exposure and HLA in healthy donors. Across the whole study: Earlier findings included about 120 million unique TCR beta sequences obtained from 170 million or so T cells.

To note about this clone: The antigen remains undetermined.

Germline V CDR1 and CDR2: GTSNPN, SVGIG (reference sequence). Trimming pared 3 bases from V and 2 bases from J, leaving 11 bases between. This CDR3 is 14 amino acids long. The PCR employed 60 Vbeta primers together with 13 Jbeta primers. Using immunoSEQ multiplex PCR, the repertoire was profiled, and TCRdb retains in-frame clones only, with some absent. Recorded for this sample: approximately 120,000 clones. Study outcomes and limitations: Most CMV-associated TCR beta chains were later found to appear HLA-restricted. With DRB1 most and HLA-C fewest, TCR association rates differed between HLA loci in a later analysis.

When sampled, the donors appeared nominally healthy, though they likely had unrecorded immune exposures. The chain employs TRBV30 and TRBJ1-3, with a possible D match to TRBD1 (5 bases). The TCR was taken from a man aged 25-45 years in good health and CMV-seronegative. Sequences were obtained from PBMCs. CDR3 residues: CAWSPGEAGNTIYF. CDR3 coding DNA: TGTGCCTGGAGCCCGGGGGAGGCTGGAAACACCATATATTTT. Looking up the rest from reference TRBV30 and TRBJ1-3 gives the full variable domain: SQTIHQWPATLVQPVGSPLSLECTVEGTSNPNLYWYRQAAGRGLQLLFYSVGIGQISSEVPQNLSASRPQDRQFILSSKKLLLSDSGFYLCAWSPGEAGNTIYFGEGSWLTVV.